The 5 T cell receptor beta chains listed next were all sequenced from one sample in a study of blood T cell repertoires in COVID-19. Produced via immunoSEQ multiplex PCR; TCRdb's table is partial and in-frame only. The profile shows 200,000 or so clones, about 87% of them singletons. Sequenced: PBMCs or T cells enriched from blood (not recorded which). Receptor source: a woman in her thirties or forties with acute COVID-19.

The rearrangement links TRBV27 to TRBJ1-6; TRBD1 matches at 10 bases. This CDR3 has 16 residues. Trimming removed 6 bases from V and 10 bases from J; junction bases left unmatched: 12. Germline CDR1 and CDR2: MNHEY and SMNVEV (reference sequence). CDR3 nucleotides: TGTGCCAGCAGGTTTCTCCCTGGACAGGGGGAGTCACCCCTCCACTTT. Amino acids: CASRFLPGQGESPLHF.

The rearrangement joins TRBV5-1 to TRBJ2-3; 15 bases match TRBD2. This CDR3 region has 19 residues. Germline loops: CDR1 SGHRS, CDR2 YFSETQ. V was clipped by 3 bases and J by 0 bases; unmatched bases: 8. CDR3 DNA: TGCGCCAGCAGCTCCGGACTAGCGGGGGGGCGGGACAGCACAGATACGCAGTATTTT. Its protein is CASSSGLAGGRDSTDTQYF.

The chain joins TRBV5-6 to TRBJ1-3, with D unclear. The ends were cut back, 0 bases at V and 0 bases at J, with 7 bases in the middle. CDR3 length: 15 residues. The V gene's germline CDR1 is SGHDT and CDR2 YYEEEE. CDR3 protein: CASSLDRSSGNTIYF. CDR3 nucleotides: TGTGCCAGCAGCTTGGACAGATCCTCTGGAAACACCATATATTTT. The entire variable domain, with the rest obtained from reference TRBV5-6 and TRBJ1-3, is as follows: DAGVTQSPTHLIKTRGQQVTLRCSPKSGHDTVSWYQQALGQGPQFIFQYYEEEERQRGNFPDRFSGHQFPNYSSELNVNALLLGDSALYLCASSLDRSSGNTIYFGEGSWLTVV.

The chain carries TRBV6-5 and TRBJ1-3; D gene unclear. The germline CDR1 and CDR2 sequences are MNHEY and SVGAGI. Trimming took off 0 bases at V and 3 bases at J, with 9 bases between the two ends. CDR3 size: 15 residues. CDR3 nucleotide sequence: TGTGCCAGCAGTTACTCGCCGGGTTATGGAAACACCATATATTTT. Protein sequence: CASSYSPGYGNTIYF.

The chain combines TRBV30 with TRBJ2-4; tentatively, D is TRBD2 (6 bases). This CDR3 spans 15 amino acids. Germline values: CDR1 GTSNPN, CDR2 SVGIG (reference sequence). Between the trimmed V and J ends, which lost 2 bases and 0 bases, there was a span of 11 bases. The CDR3 protein is CAWSRLVLAKNIQYF. The CDR3 DNA follows: TGTGCCTGGAGTCGACTAGTCCTAGCCAAAAACATTCAGTACTTC. The complete variable domain, with remaining parts taken from reference TRBV30 and TRBJ2-4, reads SQTIHQWPATLVQPVGSPLSLECTVEGTSNPNLYWYRQAAGRGLQLLFYSVGIGQISSEVPQNLSASRPQDRQFILSSKKLLLSDSGFYLCAWSRLVLAKNIQYFGAGTRLSVL.